This T cell receptor (beta chain) derives from a study of shared clonotypes between healthy human individuals. Per the original methods: Junction-only sequences without quality scores came from ImmunoSEQ, so filtering differed. This table comes from immunoSEQ multiplex PCR, and its TCRdb copy is limited to in-frame clones, with some not included. That table furnishes V, J and clone size, whereas the DNA furnished D and trimming. The sample contains under 750,000 clones, over 55% of which appear only once. The CDR3 loop spans 14 amino acids. Looked up from germline, CDR1 is KGHSH and CDR2 is LQKENI. V lost 3 bases, J lost 8 bases, and 4 bases stayed unmatched.

V and J are TRBV18 and TRBJ1-4; TRBD1 agrees at 9 bases. This clonotype was obtained from a woman aged 25 to 39 in good health. The specimen sequenced was memory CD4+ T cells sorted from blood. Subset described: CD45RA-negative fraction. CDR3 residues: CASSPGQGWEKLFF. CDR3 DNA: TGTGCCAGCTCACCGGGACAGGGTTGGGAAAAACTGTTTTTT.